Included here is one T cell receptor beta chain sequence, with context. The entry originates in a study of blood T cell repertoires in COVID-19. The data were produced by immunoSEQ multiplex PCR, yet TCRdb's version contains in-frame clones alone and is incomplete. In the table there are 35,000 to 55,000 clones, roughly 84% of which are singletons. The CDR3 spans 15 residues. CDR1 and CDR2 from the germline V gene are MNHEY and SMNVEV (reference sequence). Trimming shortened V by 0 bases and J by 5 bases, and 13 bases separated the two germline ends. This sequence was found in a human donor in a cohort sampled during active COVID-19. The sample comprised peripheral blood. The chain employs TRBV27 and TRBJ2-5, with D perhaps matching TRBD2 (5 bases). CDR3 loop: CASSLSSTRGETQYF. The CDR3 region has the DNA TGTGCCAGCAGTTTATCTTCGACCCGAGGGGAGACCCAGTACTTC.